This T cell receptor beta chain is from a study of cytomegalovirus exposure and HLA in healthy donors. PCR involved 60 Vbeta and 13 Jbeta primers. Sequenced by immunoSEQ multiplex PCR; TCRdb stores in-frame clones only, minus some. The sample lists more than 90,000 clones; 78% were seen once. Germline assignment: CDR1 SGHRS and CDR2 YFSETQ. The CDR3 contains 14 residues. V was pared by 4 bases and J by 4 bases, with 3 bases of the junction left unmatched. This clonotype originated in a woman between 40 and 50 years old in good health and CMV-seropositive. Sequencing was carried out using PBMCs. This sequence joins TRBV5-1 and TRBJ2-5, with TRBD1 matching 11 bases. DNA of the CDR3: TGCGCCAGCAGCCCGGGACAGGGGGGAGAGACCCAGTACTTC. Translated: CASSPGQGGETQYF.